Listed below are T cell receptor beta chains from one sample, sequenced in a study of shared clonotypes between healthy human individuals. Only in-frame clones appear in the TCRdb table, and some are missing; sequencing was by immunoSEQ multiplex PCR. The sample has about 2,500,000 clones, 85% to 95% seen once; the top ten hold around 0.14%. Sequencing input: naive CD4+ T cells sorted from blood. Source of these receptors: a man aged 18 to 30 in good health. Both conserved end residues are trimmed from each CDR3.

J gene | V gene | CDR3 protein
TRBJ2-4 | TRBV19 | ASRPGWTVQLAKNIQY
TRBJ1-5 | TRBV9 | ASSVSGNQPQH
TRBJ2-3 | TRBV9 | ASSVGGQAGAVADTQY
TRBJ1-6 | TRBV30 | AWSPSGTTEILLPLH
TRBJ2-7 | TRBV19 | ASSIDNRGEQY
TRBJ2-3 | TRBV7-8 | ASSTAGGPTDTQY
TRBJ2-5 | TRBV11-3 | ASSPSKGPGGQETQY
TRBJ1-3 | TRBV10-3 | AISESDNSGNTIY
TRBJ2-6 | TRBV7-8 | ASSSVNWGAGSSGANVLT
TRBJ2-5 | TRBV6-5 | ASSYSVGGRTQY
TRBJ2-1 | TRBV4-1 | ASSQEGSPSYNEQF
TRBJ1-1 | TRBV30 | AWSASQGGAF
TRBJ1-1 | TRBV5-5 | ASSRRGQGGTEAF
TRBJ2-7 | TRBV7-2 | ASSFGTGGYEQY
TRBJ2-5 | TRBV6-6 | ASSNFRGQETQY
TRBJ2-3 | TRBV4-2 | ASSQEGLAGTDTQY
TRBJ2-2 | TRBV11-3 | ASSSGTGVTGELF
TRBJ2-3 | TRBV7-2 | ASSLGDPWLVDTQY
TRBJ1-4 | TRBV6-6 | ASILGEVYEEKLF
TRBJ1-1 | TRBV4-3 | ASSQQGSGNTEAF
TRBJ1-4 | TRBV7-9 | ASSPHNLQLNEKLF
TRBJ1-2 | TRBV30 | AWTPGGAGNIGYT
TRBJ2-4 | TRBV19 | ASNELAKNIQY